Reported below is one T cell receptor beta chain. There are many counts of this clonotype. No antigen is known for it. No per-base quality is available; no much larger clone lies one base away. Blood bank volunteers in Maryland, USA served as the healthy controls. Libraries from unsorted PBMCs were made from 2 million PBMCs kept in RNAlater at -80 degrees C until RNA extraction. Peripheral blood underwent Ficoll-Hypaque density gradient centrifugation to isolate PBMCs, which were then cryopreserved in liquid nitrogen. This sample was included in a study of neurological immune-mediated disorders (dated 2019 in TCRdb). Regarding the complete study: Using UMI-based sequencing, the study compared peripheral blood TCR-beta repertoires from patients with HTLV-I-associated myelopathy (HAM/TSP), patients with multiple sclerosis, and healthy controls. The approximately 100 TCR-beta libraries included longitudinal samples, technical triplicates and paired sorted CD4+ and CD8+ T-cell subsets alongside PBMC samples. The cohort comprised 68 subjects: some 14 HAM/TSP patients, 34 multiple sclerosis patients and around 20 healthy controls. Beyond this particular receptor, the publication reports: TCR clonal expansion was greatest in HAM/TSP patients and smallest in MS patients, who ranked below even healthy controls. Across subjects, expanded clones never shared an identical CDR3 amino acid sequence, which suggests that the TCR-beta repertoires in every group were private.

cDNA was synthesized by template-switch 5'RACE using a primer carrying a 10-nucleotide random unique molecular identifier by which each TCR transcript was tagged. Each sequencing run produced over 180 million TCR-beta sequences covering 15-18 subjects. The RNeasy kit was used to extract total RNA. The KAPA Real-time Library Amplification kit was used to amplify TCR-beta VDJ regions with primers targeting the TCR constant region and the 5'RACE anchor. Sample indexes and Illumina adaptors were added in a first PCR, and a second PCR then increased library yield. The roughly 650 bp TCR product was size-selected on a 2% E-gel SizeSelection system after Ampure bead purification. Library quality was checked on a Bioanalyzer, concentration was measured with Qubit, and libraries were quantified with the Kapa Library Quantification kit before pooling. An Illumina HiSeq 2500 sequenced the libraries paired-end 2 x 150 bp. To increase sequence diversity, about 24-32% phiX was spiked into each library pool. As for the authors' bioinformatics: Quality-filtered reads were processed with the UMI-based MiGEC pipeline, and over 85% of raw TCR sequences were removed by the MiGEC pipeline during error correction. IMGT germline references were used for alignment of VDJ genes, and clonotypes were defined by a unique CDR3 amino acid sequence together with V-J genes. Clonal expansion, Shannon diversity, and CDR3 relatedness (CalcPairwiseDistances, ClusterSamples) were evaluated with VDJtools, and phylogenetic trees were built with CLCbio workbench. Expanded clones were defined as having at least 8 unique UMIs, based on coefficient-of-variation modelling across technical triplicates. The public sequencing data were trimmed at Q25 with fastp and processed into clonotypes with MiXCR by TCRdb, which kept only in-frame beta chains. Rows merge per CDR3 protein into single entries with the most common DNA and genes. The V and J calls shown here were made by TCRdb, not taken from the authors' results. This sample gives around 33,000 distinct CDR3 sequences in total; more than 6.5% of them show up just once. Of the sample, around 4.5% is held by the ten largest clones.

The TCR was taken from a woman between 40 and 55 years old in good health. The sequencing input was PBMCs.

The CDR3 sequence is CASSLAGNTEAFF. The DNA sequence is TGTGCCAGCAGTTTAGCGGGGAACACTGAAGCTTTCTTT. The chain links TRBV12-3 or TRBV12-4 with TRBJ1-1; the D gene remains uncertain. Trimming costs V 0 bases and J 1 base, and their ends lie 3 bases apart. The cysteine opens and the phenylalanine closes a CDR3 of 13 amino acids. Kept here is only the CDR3 DNA, which spans 39 bases and is read in frame from base 1.